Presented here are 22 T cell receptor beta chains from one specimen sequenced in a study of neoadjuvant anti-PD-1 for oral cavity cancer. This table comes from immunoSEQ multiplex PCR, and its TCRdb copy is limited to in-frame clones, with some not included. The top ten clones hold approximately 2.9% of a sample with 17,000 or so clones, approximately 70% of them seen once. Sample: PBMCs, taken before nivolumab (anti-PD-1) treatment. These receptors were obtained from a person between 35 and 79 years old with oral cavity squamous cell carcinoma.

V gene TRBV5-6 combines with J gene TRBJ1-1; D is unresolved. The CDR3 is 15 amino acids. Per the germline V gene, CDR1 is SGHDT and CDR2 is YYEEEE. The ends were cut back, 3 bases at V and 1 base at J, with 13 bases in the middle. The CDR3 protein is CASSSLKDSNTEAFF. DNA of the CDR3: TGTGCCAGCAGCTCGCTTAAGGACTCGAACACTGAAGCTTTCTTT.

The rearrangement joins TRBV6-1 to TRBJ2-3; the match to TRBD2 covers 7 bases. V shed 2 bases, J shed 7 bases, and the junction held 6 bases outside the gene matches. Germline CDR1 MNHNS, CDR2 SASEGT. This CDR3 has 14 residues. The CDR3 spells CASSEWGGVYTQYF. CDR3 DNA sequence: TGTGCCAGCAGTGAATGGGGGGGTGTTTATACGCAGTATTTT.

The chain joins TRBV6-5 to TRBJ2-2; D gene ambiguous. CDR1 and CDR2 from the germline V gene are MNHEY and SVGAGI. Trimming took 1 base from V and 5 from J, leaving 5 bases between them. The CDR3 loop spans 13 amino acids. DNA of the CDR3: TGTGCCAGCAGTTACTTAGGGACCGGGGAGCTGTTTTTT. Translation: CASSYLGTGELFF.

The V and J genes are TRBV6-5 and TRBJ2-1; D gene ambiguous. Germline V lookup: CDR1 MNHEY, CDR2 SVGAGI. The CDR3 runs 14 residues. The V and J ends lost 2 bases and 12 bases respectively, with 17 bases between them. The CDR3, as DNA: TGTGCCAGCAGTTACGGGCCCTCTACAATGACGCAGTTCTTC. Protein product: CASSYGPSTMTQFF.

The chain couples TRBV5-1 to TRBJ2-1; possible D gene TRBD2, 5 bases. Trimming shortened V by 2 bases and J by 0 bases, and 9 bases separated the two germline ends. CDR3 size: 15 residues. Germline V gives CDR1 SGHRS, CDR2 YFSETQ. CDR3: CASSLATSSYNEQFF. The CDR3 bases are TGCGCCAGCAGCTTAGCTACTAGCTCCTACAATGAGCAGTTCTTC.

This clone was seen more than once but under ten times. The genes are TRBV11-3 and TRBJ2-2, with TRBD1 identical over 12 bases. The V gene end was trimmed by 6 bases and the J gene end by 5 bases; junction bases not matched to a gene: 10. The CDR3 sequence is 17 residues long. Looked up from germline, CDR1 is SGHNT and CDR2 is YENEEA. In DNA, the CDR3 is TGTGCCAGCAGTCCCGGGACAGGGGGCCCTAAGACCGGGGAGCTGTTTTTT. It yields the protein CASSPGTGGPKTGELFF.

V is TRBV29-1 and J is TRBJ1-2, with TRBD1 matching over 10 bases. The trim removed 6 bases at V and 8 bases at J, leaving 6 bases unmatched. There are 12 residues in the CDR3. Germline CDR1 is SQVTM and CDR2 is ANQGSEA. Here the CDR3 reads CSVVGTGEGYTF. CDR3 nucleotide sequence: TGCAGCGTCGTAGGGACAGGGGAGGGCTACACCTTC. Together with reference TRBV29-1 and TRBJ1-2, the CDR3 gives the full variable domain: SAVISQKPSRDICQRGTSLTIQCQVDSQVTMMFWYRQQPGQSLTLIATANQGSEATYESGFVIDKFPISRPNLTFSTLTVSNMSPEDSSIYLCSVVGTGEGYTFGSGTRLTVV.

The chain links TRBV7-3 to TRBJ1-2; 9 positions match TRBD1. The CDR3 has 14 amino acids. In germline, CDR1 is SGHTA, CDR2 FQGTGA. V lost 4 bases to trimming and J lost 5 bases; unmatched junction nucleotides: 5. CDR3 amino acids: CASSSDGTGYGYTF. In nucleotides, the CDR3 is TGTGCCAGCAGCTCGGACGGGACAGGGTATGGCTACACCTTC.

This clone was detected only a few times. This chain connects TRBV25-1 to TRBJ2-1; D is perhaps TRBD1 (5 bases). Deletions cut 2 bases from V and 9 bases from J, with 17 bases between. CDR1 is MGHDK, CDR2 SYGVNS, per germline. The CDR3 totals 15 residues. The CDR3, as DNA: TGTGCCAGCAGTGAAACTGGGGCCCGCAGACCTGAGCAGTTCTTC. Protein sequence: CASSETGARRPEQFF.

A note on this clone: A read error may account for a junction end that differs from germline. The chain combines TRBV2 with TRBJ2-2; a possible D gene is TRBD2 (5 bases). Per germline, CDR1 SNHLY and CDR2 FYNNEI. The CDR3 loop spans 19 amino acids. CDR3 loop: CASSEARTSTPANTGELFF. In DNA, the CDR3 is TGTGCCAGCAGTGAAGCGAGAACTTCCACTCCCGCGAACACCGGGGAGCTATTTTTT. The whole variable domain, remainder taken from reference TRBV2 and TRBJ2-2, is EPEVTQTPSHQVTQMGQEVILRCVPISNHLYFYWYRQILGQKVEFLVSFYNNEISEKSEIFDDQFSVERPDGSNFTLKIRSTKLEDSAMYFCASSEARTSTPANTGELFFGEGSRLTVL.

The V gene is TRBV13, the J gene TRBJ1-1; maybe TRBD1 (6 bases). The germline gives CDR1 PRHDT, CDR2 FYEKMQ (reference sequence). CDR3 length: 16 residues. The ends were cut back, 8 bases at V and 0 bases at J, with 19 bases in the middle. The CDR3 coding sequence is TGTGCCAGCCAGGGGCTGACAGAATTCATGAACACTGAAGCTTTCTTT. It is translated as CASQGLTEFMNTEAFF.

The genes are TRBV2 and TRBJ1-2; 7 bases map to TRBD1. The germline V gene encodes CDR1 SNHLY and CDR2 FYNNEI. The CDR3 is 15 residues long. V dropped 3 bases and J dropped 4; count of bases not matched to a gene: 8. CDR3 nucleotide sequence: TGTGCCAGCAGTGAGCCGGGACAGCCATCCTATGGCTACACCTTC. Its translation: CASSEPGQPSYGYTF.

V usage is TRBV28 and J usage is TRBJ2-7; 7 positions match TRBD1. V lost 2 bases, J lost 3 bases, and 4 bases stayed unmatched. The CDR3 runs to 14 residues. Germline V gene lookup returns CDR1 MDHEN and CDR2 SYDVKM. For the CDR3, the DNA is TGTGCCAGCAGTTTACAGGGGGATTTCTACGAGCAGTACTTC. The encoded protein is CASSLQGDFYEQYF. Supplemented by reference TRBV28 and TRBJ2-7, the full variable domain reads DVKVTQSSRYLVKRTGEKVFLECVQDMDHENMFWYRQDPGLGLRLIYFSYDVKMKEKGDIPEGYSVSREKKERFSLILESASTNQTSMYLCASSLQGDFYEQYFGPGTRLTVT.

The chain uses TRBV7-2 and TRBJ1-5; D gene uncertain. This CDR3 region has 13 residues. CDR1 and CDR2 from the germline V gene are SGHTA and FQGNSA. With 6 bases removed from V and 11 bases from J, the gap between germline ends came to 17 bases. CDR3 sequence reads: CASRDDPTEAQHF. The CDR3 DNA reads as TGTGCCAGCAGGGATGACCCTACCGAGGCCCAGCATTTT.

CDR3 sequence: CASSSRLAANTGELFF. The CDR3 region has the DNA TGTGCCAGCAGCTCAAGACTAGCGGCGAACACCGGGGAGCTGTTTTTT. V gene TRBV7-9 combines with J gene TRBJ2-2; 9 positions match TRBD2. J lost 0 bases, V lost 4 bases, and 3 bases had no gene match. The CDR3 runs to 16 residues. Germline-derived CDR1 and CDR2 are SEHNR and FQNEAQ (reference sequence).

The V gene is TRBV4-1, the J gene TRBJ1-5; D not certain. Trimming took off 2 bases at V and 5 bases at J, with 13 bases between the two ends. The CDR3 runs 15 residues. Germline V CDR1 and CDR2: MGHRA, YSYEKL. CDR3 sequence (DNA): TGCGCCAGCAGCCAAAGGAACAGCATCGATCAGCCCCAGCATTTT. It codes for CASSQRNSIDQPQHF.

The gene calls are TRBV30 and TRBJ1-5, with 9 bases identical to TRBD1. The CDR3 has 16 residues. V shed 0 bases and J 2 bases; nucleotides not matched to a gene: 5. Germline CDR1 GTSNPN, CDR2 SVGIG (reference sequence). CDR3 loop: CAWSVQRTGGNQPQHF. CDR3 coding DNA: TGTGCCTGGAGTGTACAGCGGACAGGGGGCAATCAGCCCCAGCATTTT.

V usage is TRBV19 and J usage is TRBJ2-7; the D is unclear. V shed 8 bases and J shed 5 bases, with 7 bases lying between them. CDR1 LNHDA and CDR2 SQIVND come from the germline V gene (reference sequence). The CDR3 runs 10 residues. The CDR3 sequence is CASRWDEQYF. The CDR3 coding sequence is TGTGCCAGTCGGTGGGACGAGCAGTACTTC.

The CDR3 loop is CASSSRVGRSYNEQFF. The DNA of the CDR3 is TGTGCCAGCAGCTCAAGGGTGGGGCGCTCCTACAATGAGCAGTTCTTC. The chain joins TRBV5-6 to TRBJ2-1; maybe TRBD1 (5 bases). CDR1 is SGHDT, CDR2 YYEEEE, per germline. CDR3 length equals 16 residues. Trimming pared 3 bases from V and 0 bases from J, leaving 13 bases between.

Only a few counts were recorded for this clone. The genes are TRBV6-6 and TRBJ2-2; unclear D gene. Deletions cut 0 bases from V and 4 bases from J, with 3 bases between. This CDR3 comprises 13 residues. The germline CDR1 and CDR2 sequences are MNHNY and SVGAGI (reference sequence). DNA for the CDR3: TGTGCCAGCAGTTACTCCAGCACCGGGGAGCTGTTTTTT. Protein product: CASSYSSTGELFF.

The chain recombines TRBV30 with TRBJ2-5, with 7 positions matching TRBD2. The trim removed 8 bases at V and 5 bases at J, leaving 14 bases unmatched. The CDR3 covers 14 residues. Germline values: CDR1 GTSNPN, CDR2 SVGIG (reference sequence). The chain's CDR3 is CAGQVGGGSETQYF. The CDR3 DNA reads TGTGCCGGGCAAGTCGGGGGAGGGAGTGAGACCCAGTACTTC.

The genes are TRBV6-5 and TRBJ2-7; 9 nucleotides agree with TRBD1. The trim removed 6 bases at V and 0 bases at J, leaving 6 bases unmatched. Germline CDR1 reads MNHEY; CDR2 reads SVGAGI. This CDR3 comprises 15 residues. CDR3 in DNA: TGTGCCAGCAGCCCCCGACAGGGGGTCTCCTACGAGCAGTACTTC. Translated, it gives CASSPRQGVSYEQYF.